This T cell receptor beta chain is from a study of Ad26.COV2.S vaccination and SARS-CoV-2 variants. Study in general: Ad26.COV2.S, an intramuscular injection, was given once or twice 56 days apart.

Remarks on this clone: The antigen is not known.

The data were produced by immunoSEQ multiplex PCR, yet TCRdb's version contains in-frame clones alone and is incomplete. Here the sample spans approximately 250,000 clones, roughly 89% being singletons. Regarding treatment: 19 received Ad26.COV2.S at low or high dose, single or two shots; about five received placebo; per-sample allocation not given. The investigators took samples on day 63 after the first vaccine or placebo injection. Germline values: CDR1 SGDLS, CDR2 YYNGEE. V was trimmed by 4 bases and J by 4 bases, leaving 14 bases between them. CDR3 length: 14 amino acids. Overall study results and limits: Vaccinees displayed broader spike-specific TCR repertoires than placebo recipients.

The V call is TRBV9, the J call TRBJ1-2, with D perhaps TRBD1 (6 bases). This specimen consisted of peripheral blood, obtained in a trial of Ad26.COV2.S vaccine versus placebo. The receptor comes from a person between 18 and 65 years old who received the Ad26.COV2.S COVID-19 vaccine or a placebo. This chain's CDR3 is CASSSAGERYGYTF. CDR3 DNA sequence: TGTGCCAGCAGCAGTGCAGGGGAACGCTATGGCTACACCTTC.